A single sample gave rise to the 25 T cell receptor beta chains below, sequenced in a study of siplizumab effects on memory and regulatory T cells. Only in-frame clones appear in the TCRdb table, and some are missing; sequencing was by immunoSEQ multiplex PCR. This sample has roughly 100,000 clones, with more than 85% found just once. Sequencing input: CD4+ T cells sorted from blood. These receptors all come from a human donor in good health.

The chain has TRBV6-6 and TRBJ2-1; 9 nucleotides agree with TRBD2. V shed 2 bases, J shed 9 bases, and the junction held 5 bases outside the gene matches. Germline assignment: CDR1 MNHNY and CDR2 SVGAGI (reference sequence). This CDR3 spans 14 amino acids. Here the CDR3 reads CASSYRTSDREQFF. The CDR3 nucleotides read TGTGCCAGCAGTTACCGGACTAGCGATCGTGAGCAGTTCTTC.

This chain connects TRBV14 to TRBJ1-1, with D uncertain. The CDR3 is made up of 13 amino acids. CDR1 is SGHDN and CDR2 is FVKESK in the germline V gene. V lost 1 base and J 2 bases, leaving 5 bases between the germline ends. CDR3 loop: CASSQGPNTEAFF. The DNA for the CDR3 is TGTGCCAGCAGCCAAGGGCCCAACACTGAAGCTTTCTTT.

The chain employs TRBV5-1 and TRBJ2-3; TRBD1 might be the D (5 bases). Germline-derived CDR1 and CDR2 are SGHRS and YFSETQ. The ends were cut back, 4 bases at V and 4 bases at J, with 13 bases in the middle. There are 14 residues in the CDR3. The CDR3 is CASSSQGPSDTQYF. The CDR3 coding sequence is TGCGCCAGCAGCAGTCAGGGTCCTTCAGATACGCAGTATTTT. The variable domain in full, completed from reference TRBV5-1 and TRBJ2-3, reads KAGVTQTPRYLIKTRGQQVTLSCSPISGHRSVSWYQQTPGQGLQFLFEYFSETQRNKGNFPGRFSGRQFSNSRSEMNVSTLELGDSALYLCASSSQGPSDTQYFGPGTRLTVL.

The CDR3: CAKIRQGNTEAFF. As DNA, the CDR3 is TGTGCCAAGATAAGACAGGGGAACACTGAAGCTTTCTTT. The chain combines TRBV6-5 with TRBJ1-1; 7 bases align to TRBD1. Germline V gives CDR1 MNHEY, CDR2 SVGAGI. V dropped 10 bases and J dropped 1; count of bases not matched to a gene: 6. This CDR3 contains 13 residues.

This clone was counted a single time. The chain employs TRBV9 and TRBJ2-1; D assignment may be TRBD1 or TRBD2 (6 bases each). V lost 3 bases and J 10 bases, leaving 11 bases between the germline ends. Germline V CDR1 and CDR2: SGDLS, YYNGEE. The CDR3 spans 12 residues. In nucleotides, the CDR3 is TGTGCCAGCAGCGCCGGGGGCGGGGAGCAGTTCTTC. It is translated as CASSAGGGEQFF.

J is TRBJ1-1 and V is TRBV6-1, with a weak D call TRBD1 (5 bases). Trimming removed 7 bases from V and 4 bases from J, with 13 bases in between. CDR1 and CDR2 from the germline V gene are MNHNS and SASEGT. This CDR3 comprises 13 residues. CDR3: CASTEYGATEAFF. CDR3 nucleotide sequence: TGTGCCAGCACCGAGTACGGGGCCACTGAAGCTTTCTTT.

The V gene is TRBV19, the J gene TRBJ1-5; D is perhaps TRBD1 (6 bases). V lost 3 bases, J lost 6 bases, and 15 bases lay in between. Germline V gene lookup returns CDR1 LNHDA and CDR2 SQIVND (reference sequence). This CDR3 comprises 15 residues. The CDR3 bases are TGTGCCAGTAGTATCGGGGGGCGCGCGTCTCAGCCCCAGCATTTT. Translation gives CASSIGGRASQPQHF.

V usage is TRBV18 and J usage is TRBJ2-1; TRBD1 matches at 7 bases. Germline lookup yields CDR1 KGHSH and CDR2 LQKENI. The V gene end was trimmed by 3 bases and the J gene end by 7 bases; junction bases not matched to a gene: 3. The CDR3 is 13 amino acids. CDR3 nucleotide sequence: TGTGCCAGCTCACCGAACAGGGGAAATGAGCAGTTCTTC. Amino acid sequence: CASSPNRGNEQFF.

This clone was counted only a few times. The CDR3 loop reads CASSLGLGTNNEKLFF. The CDR3 region has the DNA TGTGCCAGCAGCTTAGGGCTCGGGACTAATAATGAAAAACTGTTTTTT. The V gene is TRBV11-2, the J gene TRBJ1-4; tentative D call: TRBD1 (5 bases). Germline assignment: CDR1 SGHAT and CDR2 FQNNGV. V lost 1 base to trimming and J lost 4 bases, with 13 bases between them. This CDR3 is 16 amino acids long.

The chain uses TRBV6-4 and TRBJ2-6; 9 bases align to TRBD1. The CDR3 extends over 16 amino acids. Trimming cost V 3 bases and J 1 base; bases outside gene matches: 1. Looked up from germline, CDR1 is MRHNA and CDR2 is SNTAGT. CDR3 nucleotide sequence: TGTGCCAGCAGTGAACAGGGGGCATCTGGGGCCAACGTCCTGACTTTC. Translated, it gives CASSEQGASGANVLTF.

The chain carries TRBV5-1 and TRBJ2-3; 9 nucleotides match TRBD2. The germline gives CDR1 SGHRS, CDR2 YFSETQ. The CDR3 loop spans 15 amino acids. V lost 7 bases, J lost 6 bases, and 12 bases stayed unmatched. The CDR3 region is CASGGAGGPEDTQYF. The CDR3 bases are TGCGCCAGCGGCGGGGCGGGGGGGCCGGAGGATACGCAGTATTTT.

In regard to this clone: The sample holds other DNA sequences that translate to the same CDR3. The chain carries TRBV5-1 and TRBJ2-7; D might be TRBD2 (6 bases). Germline CDR1 SGHRS, CDR2 YFSETQ. The CDR3 sequence is 15 residues long. Trimming removed 4 bases from V and 3 bases from J, with 17 bases in between. The CDR3 region has the DNA TGCGCCAGCAGCCCCGGGGGTCGATCCATCTACGAGCAGTACTTC. Protein: CASSPGGRSIYEQYF. Drawing the rest from reference TRBV5-1 and TRBJ2-7, the complete variable domain is KAGVTQTPRYLIKTRGQQVTLSCSPISGHRSVSWYQQTPGQGLQFLFEYFSETQRNKGNFPGRFSGRQFSNSRSEMNVSTLELGDSALYLCASSPGGRSIYEQYFGPGTRLTVT.

This clone was recorded once. Written as DNA, the CDR3 is TGTGCCAGCAGCTCCCAAGGACTAGCGGGAGAGACCCAGTACTTC. This encodes CASSSQGLAGETQYF. This chain uses TRBV7-3 with TRBJ2-5; 11 bases line up with TRBD2. Germline V gene sequence: CDR1 SGHTA, CDR2 FQGTGA. Trimming took 4 bases from V and 4 from J; bases not matched to a gene: 5. This CDR3 contains 15 residues. Using reference TRBV7-3 and TRBJ2-5 for the parts outside the CDR3, the full variable domain is GAGVSQTPSNKVTEKGKYVELRCDPISGHTALYWYRQSLGQGPEFLIYFQGTGAADDSGLPNDRFFAVRPEGSVSTLKIQRTERGDSAVYLCASSSQGLAGETQYFGPGTRLLVL.

The chain's CDR3 is CASSPGTSGNEQYF. In nucleotides, the CDR3 is TGTGCCAGCTCACCCGGGACCTCTGGGAACGAGCAGTACTTC. This chain joins TRBV18 and TRBJ2-7, with D possibly being TRBD1 or TRBD2 (5 bases each). The CDR3 is made up of 14 amino acids. Germline V gives CDR1 KGHSH, CDR2 LQKENI. V gave up 3 bases and J gave up 5 bases, with 14 bases separating them.

The V gene is TRBV15, the J gene TRBJ2-6; the D is unclear. CDR1 is LNHNV, CDR2 YYDKDF, per germline (reference sequence). The CDR3 spans 15 residues. V lost 0 bases to trimming and J lost 4 bases, with 7 bases between them. CDR3 in amino acids: CATSREGTGANVLTF. The CDR3 DNA is TGTGCCACCAGCAGAGAAGGCACCGGGGCCAACGTCCTGACTTTC.

This clone was seen a handful of times. V gene TRBV10-3 combines with J gene TRBJ1-2, with TRBD1 as a possible D gene (5 bases). The CDR3 has 15 amino acids. Germline loops: CDR1 ENHRY, CDR2 SYGVKD. V lost 0 bases, J lost 4 bases, and 12 bases lay in between. Here the CDR3 DNA reads TGTGCCATCAGTGAGTCGGCAGGGTACAGCTATGGCTACACCTTC. Its protein product is CAISESAGYSYGYTF.

The chain employs TRBV5-1 and TRBJ1-4; tentatively, D is TRBD1 (5 bases). Per the germline V gene, CDR1 is SGHRS and CDR2 is YFSETQ. CDR3 length: 16 amino acids. V lost 1 base and J lost 2, with 12 bases in between. CDR3 amino acids: CASSLFPGGTNEKLFF. The DNA of the CDR3 is TGCGCCAGCAGCTTGTTCCCCGGGGGTACTAATGAAAAACTGTTTTTT.

The V and J genes are TRBV29-1 and TRBJ2-1; TRBD2 aligns across 7 bases. J was trimmed by 5 bases and V by 8 bases; bases with no gene match: 6. Germline V CDR1 and CDR2: SQVTM, ANQGSEA. This CDR3 contains 12 residues. The CDR3 bases are TGCAGCACCGGGGGACTAAACAATGAGCAGTTCTTC. Residues: CSTGGLNNEQFF.

The chain uses TRBV7-9 and TRBJ1-5; 7 nucleotides line up with TRBD1. The CDR3 contains 15 residues. With V trimmed by 2 bases and J by 2 bases, 3 bases remained unmatched. Germline V gene data show CDR1 as SEHNR and CDR2 as FQNEAQ (reference sequence). The CDR3 protein is CASSLIQGGNQPQHF. The DNA of the CDR3 is TGTGCCAGCAGCTTAATTCAGGGGGGCAATCAGCCCCAGCATTTT.

The V gene is TRBV9, the J gene TRBJ2-1; D could derive from TRBD1 or TRBD2 (5 bases each). This CDR3 has 18 residues. With 4 bases removed from V and 0 bases from J, the gap between germline ends came to 20 bases. The germline CDR1 and CDR2 sequences are SGDLS and YYNGEE. CDR3 sequence (DNA): TGTGCCAGCAGCACGAGATCAGCCGGGACCGGCTCCTACAATGAGCAGTTCTTC. It specifies CASSTRSAGTGSYNEQFF.

The CDR3 region has the DNA TGTGCCAGTAGTATCGCAGTAAACTCTGGCGAGCAGTACTTC. Protein: CASSIAVNSGEQYF. This rearrangement joins TRBV19 to TRBJ2-7, with D unclear. Germline-derived CDR1 and CDR2 are LNHDA and SQIVND (reference sequence). There are 14 residues in the CDR3. Trimming took 3 bases from V and 6 from J, leaving 15 bases between them.

V usage is TRBV7-9 and J usage is TRBJ2-1, with D perhaps matching TRBD1 (6 bases). Trimming left V 4 bases short and J 4 bases short, with 8 bases between. The germline V gene encodes CDR1 SEHNR and CDR2 FQNEAQ (reference sequence). This CDR3 comprises 13 residues. In nucleotides, the CDR3 is TGTGCCAGCAGCTCCGGACAGTACAATGAGCAGTTCTTC. It translates to CASSSGQYNEQFF.

The chain uses TRBV9 and TRBJ2-1; 7 bases align to TRBD2. Germline V gives CDR1 SGDLS, CDR2 YYNGEE. V was pared by 1 base and J by 1 base, with 11 bases of the junction left unmatched. The CDR3 is 18 residues long. For the CDR3, the DNA is TGTGCCAGCAGCGTAAGTGTGGGAGGGTCGGGGTCCTACAATGAGCAGTTCTTC. This encodes CASSVSVGGSGSYNEQFF.

This chain uses TRBV5-8 with TRBJ1-2; weak D call: TRBD1 (6 bases). Germline V lookup: CDR1 SGHTS, CDR2 YDEGEE. This CDR3 has 13 residues. V lost 1 base and J lost 6, with 10 bases in between. For the CDR3, the DNA is TGTGCCAGCAGCTTGAGGGGGTCTGATGGCTACACCTTC. It encodes CASSLRGSDGYTF.

The J gene is TRBJ1-1, the V gene TRBV19, with D perhaps matching TRBD1 (5 bases). Trimming shortened V by 1 base and J by 6 bases, and 15 bases separated the two germline ends. The length of the CDR3 is 15 residues. The V gene's germline CDR1 is LNHDA and CDR2 SQIVND (reference sequence). The CDR3 is CASSIAGQGRAEAFF. The CDR3, as DNA: TGTGCCAGTAGTATAGCAGGGCAGGGCAGGGCTGAAGCTTTCTTT.